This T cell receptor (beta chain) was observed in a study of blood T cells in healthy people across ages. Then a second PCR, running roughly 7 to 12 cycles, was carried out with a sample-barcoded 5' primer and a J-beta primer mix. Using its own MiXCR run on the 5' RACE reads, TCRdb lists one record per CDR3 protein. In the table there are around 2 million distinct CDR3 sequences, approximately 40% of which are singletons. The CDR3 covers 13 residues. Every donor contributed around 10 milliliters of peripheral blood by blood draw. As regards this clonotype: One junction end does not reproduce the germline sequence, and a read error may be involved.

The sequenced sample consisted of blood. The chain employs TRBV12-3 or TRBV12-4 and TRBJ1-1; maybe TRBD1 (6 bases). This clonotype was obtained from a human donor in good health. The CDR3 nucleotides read TGTGCCAACAGTGGACAGCGGAACACTGAAGCTTTCTTT. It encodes CANSGQRNTEAFF.